Listed here are 16 T cell receptor beta chains from one sample, sequenced in a study of molecular identifiers for immune sequencing clone quantification. TCRdb redid the calling of the PCR reads with MiXCR, one entry per CDR3 protein. The sample includes 80,000 to 95,000 distinct CDR3 sequences, 19% of them seen just once. Sequencing was carried out using naive CD8+ T cells from blood, with Jurkat cell RNA spiked in. Subset noted: FACS-sorted CD8+CD4-CCR7+CD45RA+ naive T cells. The receptor set was obtained from a human donor in good health. Some libraries in this study had Jurkat cell RNA spiked in.

This clonotype has a handful of counts. A read error may explain this, as a much larger clone is one base away. V gene TRBV27 combines with J gene TRBJ1-5; TRBD1 matches 9 bases. Germline-derived CDR1 and CDR2 are MNHEY and SMNVEV (reference sequence). The J segment lost 4 bases and the V segment lost 5 bases, leaving 3 bases of the junction unmatched. This CDR3 is built from 14 residues. In DNA, the CDR3 is TGTGCCAGCAGTCACGGACAGGGGAATCAGCCCCAGCATTTT. It specifies CASSHGQGNQPQHF.

About this clonotype itself: A read error may be the cause here, since a much bigger clone is one base away. The chain links TRBV2 to TRBJ2-5; D gene ambiguous. CDR3 size: 13 residues. Germline loops: CDR1 SNHLY, CDR2 FYNNEI. The CDR3, as DNA: TGTACCAGCAGTGAGGACGGAGAGGAGACCCAGTACTTC. Translating it yields CTSSEDGEETQYF. The variable domain in full, completed from reference TRBV2 and TRBJ2-5, reads EPEVTQTPSHQVTQMGQEVILRCVPISNHLYFYWYRQILGQKVEFLVSFYNNEISEKSEIFDDQFSVERPDGSNFTLKIRSTKLEDSAMYFCTSSEDGEETQYFGPGTRLLVL.

The V call is TRBV19, the J call TRBJ2-1; no definite D call. V was shortened by 6 bases and J by 0 bases, with 12 bases between the two germline ends. In germline, CDR1 is LNHDA, CDR2 SQIVND (reference sequence). The CDR3 sequence is 15 residues long. The CDR3 bases are TGTGCCAGTAGCACAGATGGTGTCTCCTACAATGAGCAGTTCTTC. It codes for CASSTDGVSYNEQFF.

Worth noting for this clonotype: A much larger clone lies a single base off, so this may be a read error. V is TRBV19 and J is TRBJ2-5; D is ambiguous. The germline CDR1 and CDR2 sequences are LNHDA and SQIVND (reference sequence). The CDR3 length is 14 residues. DNA for the CDR3: TGTGCCAGTAGTCTAGAAGGGCTTGGGGAGACCCAGTACTTC. Translated: CASSLEGLGETQYF.

Comments on this clonotype: A much larger clone sits a single nucleotide away, making a read error possible. The V gene is TRBV4-1, the J gene TRBJ1-6; D is possibly TRBD1 (5 bases). This CDR3 comprises 16 residues. Per germline, CDR1 MGHRA and CDR2 YSYEKL. The CDR3 nucleotides are TGCGCCAGCAGCCAACCCGGGGCAGTCTATAATTCACCCCTCCGCTTT. Translation gives CASSQPGAVYNSPLRF.

As regards this clonotype: A much larger clone differs from this one at a single base, so this may be a read error. The rearrangement links TRBV12-3 or TRBV12-4 to TRBJ1-2, with TRBD1 matching over 9 bases. The CDR3 length is 15 residues. The DNA for the CDR3 is TGTGCCAGCAGTGCACGGGACAGGGACCAGCATGGCTACGCCTTC. Its translation: CASSARDRDQHGYAF.

This clonotype showed up many times. This chain joins TRBV11-2 and TRBJ2-5, with 9 nucleotides matching TRBD2. CDR1 and CDR2 (germline): SGHAT, FQNNGV. V lost 5 bases to trimming and J lost 0 bases; unmatched junction nucleotides: 7. The CDR3 consists of 16 residues. CDR3 bases: TGTGCCAGCAGCATGCCGGGACTAGCAGACCAAGAGACCCAGTACTTC. It translates to CASSMPGLADQETQYF.

This clonotype was seen ten or more times. The rearrangement links TRBV28 to TRBJ2-7; D perhaps matches TRBD2 (6 bases). With 3 bases removed from V and 6 bases from J, the gap between germline ends came to 21 bases. The CDR3 is made up of 16 amino acids. The germline V gene has CDR1 MDHEN and CDR2 SYDVKM. CDR3 coding DNA: TGTGCCAGCAGTTTCGGGTTCGAGGGGACTCCGGGCGAGCAGTACTTC. This codes for CASSFGFEGTPGEQYF.

This chain uses TRBV30 with TRBJ2-7; D might be TRBD2 (5 bases). From germline, CDR1 is GTSNPN and CDR2 SVGIG (reference sequence). Trimming removed 3 bases from V and 4 bases from J, with 7 bases in between. CDR3 length equals 11 residues. DNA for the CDR3: TGTGCCTGGAGCGAGGGATACGAGCAGTACTTC. This translates into CAWSEGYEQYF.

The chain has TRBV24-1 and TRBJ2-5; D is undetermined. V shed 5 bases and J shed 1 base, with 4 bases lying between them. The germline gives CDR1 KGHDR, CDR2 SFDVKD. The CDR3 length is 12 residues. DNA of the CDR3: TGTGCCACCAGTGGCGTCCAAGAGACCCAGTACTTC. It is translated as CATSGVQETQYF.

This clonotype was found many times. The rearrangement links TRBV4-3 to TRBJ2-1; possible D gene TRBD1, 6 bases. CDR3 size: 14 residues. The V end lost 1 base, the J end lost 6 bases, and 10 bases lay between the germline ends. CDR1 is LGHNA, CDR2 YSLEER, per germline. The CDR3 DNA is TGCGCCAGCAGCCAAGGGGCAGGGGTCAATGAGCAGTTCTTC. Encoded protein: CASSQGAGVNEQFF.

V usage is TRBV4-3 and J usage is TRBJ2-7; 9 nucleotides agree with TRBD1. CDR1 and CDR2 from the germline V gene are LGHNA and YSLEER. J was trimmed by 3 bases and V by 1 base; bases with no gene match: 7. This CDR3 has 16 amino acids. For the CDR3, the DNA is TGCGCCAGCAGCCAAGGGCAGGGGACAGGGATCTACGAGCAGTACTTC. It specifies CASSQGQGTGIYEQYF.

This clonotype was counted at least ten times. The rearrangement links TRBV27 to TRBJ1-6, with a tentative D call TRBD1 (5 bases). The V gene's germline CDR1 is MNHEY and CDR2 SMNVEV (reference sequence). CDR3 length: 16 amino acids. V was pared by 5 bases and J by 6 bases, with 17 bases between. CDR3 amino acids: CASSPPRGGTNSPLHF. The CDR3 DNA reads TGTGCCAGCAGTCCCCCCCGGGGGGGGACTAATTCACCCCTCCACTTT.

This clonotype was detected many times. This chain uses TRBV9 with TRBJ1-3; tentative D call: TRBD1 (6 bases). The CDR3 has 16 amino acids. V was clipped by 3 bases and J by 0 bases, with 13 bases between them. Germline CDR1 reads SGDLS; CDR2 reads YYNGEE. The CDR3 region is CASSAAQGGSGNTIYF. The CDR3 DNA sequence: TGTGCCAGCAGCGCGGCACAGGGCGGCTCTGGAAACACCATATATTTT.

This clonotype is a singleton in its sample. The junction shows a germline mismatch at one end, possibly a read error. This chain joins TRBV13 and TRBJ2-7; D is uncertain. CDR3 length equals 13 residues. CDR1 is PRHDT and CDR2 is FYEKMQ in the germline V gene (reference sequence). Here the CDR3 reads CAGSSGLTYEQYF. In nucleotides, the CDR3 is TGTGCCGGCAGCTCCGGGCTAACCTACGAGCAGTACTTC.

This clonotype occurred many times. The CDR3 coding sequence is TGTGCCAGCAGTTACTCGGCAACCATGGCCGGGTCAGATACGCAGTATTTT. Its protein product is CASSYSATMAGSDTQYF. The V gene is TRBV6-2 or TRBV6-3, the J gene TRBJ2-3; the D is unclear. The CDR3 loop spans 17 amino acids. Germline values: CDR1 MNHEY, CDR2 SVGEGT. Deletions cut 0 bases from V and 4 bases from J, with 17 bases between.